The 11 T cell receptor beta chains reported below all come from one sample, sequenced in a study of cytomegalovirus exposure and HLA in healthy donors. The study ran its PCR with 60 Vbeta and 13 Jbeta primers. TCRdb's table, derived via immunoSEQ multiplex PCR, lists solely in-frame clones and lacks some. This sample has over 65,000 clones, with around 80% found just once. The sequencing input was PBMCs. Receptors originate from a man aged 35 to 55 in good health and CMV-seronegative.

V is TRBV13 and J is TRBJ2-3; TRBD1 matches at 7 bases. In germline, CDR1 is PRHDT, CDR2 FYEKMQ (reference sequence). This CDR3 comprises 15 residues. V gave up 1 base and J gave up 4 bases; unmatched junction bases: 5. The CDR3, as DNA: TGTGCCAGCAGCTTAGAGGGGGCCGCCGCAGATACGCAGTATTTT. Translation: CASSLEGAAADTQYF.

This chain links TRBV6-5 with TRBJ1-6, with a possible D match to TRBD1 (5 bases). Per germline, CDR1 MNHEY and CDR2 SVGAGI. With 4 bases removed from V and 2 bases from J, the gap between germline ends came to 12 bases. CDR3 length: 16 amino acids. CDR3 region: CASSSSRVPYNSPLHF. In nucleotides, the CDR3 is TGTGCCAGCAGTTCAAGCAGGGTCCCCTATAATTCACCCCTCCACTTT.

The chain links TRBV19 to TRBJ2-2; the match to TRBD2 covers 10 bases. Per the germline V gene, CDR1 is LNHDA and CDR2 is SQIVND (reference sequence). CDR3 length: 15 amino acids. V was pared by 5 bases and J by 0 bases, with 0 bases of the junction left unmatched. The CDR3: CASSLAGANTGELFF. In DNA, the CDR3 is TGTGCCAGTAGTCTAGCGGGGGCGAACACCGGGGAGCTGTTTTTT.

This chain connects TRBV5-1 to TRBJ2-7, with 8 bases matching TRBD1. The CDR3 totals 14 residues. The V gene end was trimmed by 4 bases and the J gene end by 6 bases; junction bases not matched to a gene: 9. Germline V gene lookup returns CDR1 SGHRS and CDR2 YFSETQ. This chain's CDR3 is CASSPGTGLVEQYF. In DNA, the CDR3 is TGCGCCAGCAGCCCGGGGACAGGCCTTGTCGAGCAGTACTTC.

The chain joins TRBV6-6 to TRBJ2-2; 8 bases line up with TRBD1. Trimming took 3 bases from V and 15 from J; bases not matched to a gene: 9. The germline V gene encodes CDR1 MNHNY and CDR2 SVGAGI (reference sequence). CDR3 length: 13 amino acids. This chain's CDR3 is CASSYPPDRGVFF. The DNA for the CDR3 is TGTGCCAGCAGTTATCCTCCCGACAGGGGCGTGTTTTTT.

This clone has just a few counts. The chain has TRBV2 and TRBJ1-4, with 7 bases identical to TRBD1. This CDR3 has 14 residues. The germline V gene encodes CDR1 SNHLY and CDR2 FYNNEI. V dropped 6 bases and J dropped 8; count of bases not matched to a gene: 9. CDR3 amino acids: CASSLQGEGEKLFF. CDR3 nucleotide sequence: TGTGCCAGCAGCCTCCAGGGGGAAGGGGAAAAACTGTTTTTT.

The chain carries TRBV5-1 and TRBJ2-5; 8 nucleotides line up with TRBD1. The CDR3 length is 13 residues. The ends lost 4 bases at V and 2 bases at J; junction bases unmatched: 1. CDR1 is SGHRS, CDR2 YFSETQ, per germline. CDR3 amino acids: CASSGQGQETQYF. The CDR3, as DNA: TGCGCCAGCAGCGGACAGGGTCAAGAGACCCAGTACTTC.

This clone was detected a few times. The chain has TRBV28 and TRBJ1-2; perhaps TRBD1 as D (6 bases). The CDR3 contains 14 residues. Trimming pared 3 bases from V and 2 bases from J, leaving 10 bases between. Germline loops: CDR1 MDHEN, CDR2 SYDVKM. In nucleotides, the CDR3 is TGTGCCAGCAGTTTGACAGGTATCAACTATGGCTACACCTTC. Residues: CASSLTGINYGYTF.

DNA of the CDR3: TGCGCCAGCAGCTTGGGACAGACCTATAATTCACCCCTCCACTTT. Protein product: CASSLGQTYNSPLHF. The chain uses TRBV5-1 and TRBJ1-6, with a tentative D call TRBD1 (5 bases). CDR3 length: 15 amino acids. V gave up 0 bases and J gave up 2 bases, with 6 bases separating them. CDR1 and CDR2 (germline): SGHRS, YFSETQ. The full variable domain, its missing parts supplied by reference TRBV5-1 and TRBJ1-6, is KAGVTQTPRYLIKTRGQQVTLSCSPISGHRSVSWYQQTPGQGLQFLFEYFSETQRNKGNFPGRFSGRQFSNSRSEMNVSTLELGDSALYLCASSLGQTYNSPLHFGNGTRLTVT.

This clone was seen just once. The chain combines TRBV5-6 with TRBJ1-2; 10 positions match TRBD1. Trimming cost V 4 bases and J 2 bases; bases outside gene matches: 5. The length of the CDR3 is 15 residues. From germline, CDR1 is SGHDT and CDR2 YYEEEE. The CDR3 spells CASSRDRGGNYGYTF. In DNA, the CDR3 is TGTGCCAGCAGCCGGGACAGGGGTGGGAACTATGGCTACACCTTC.

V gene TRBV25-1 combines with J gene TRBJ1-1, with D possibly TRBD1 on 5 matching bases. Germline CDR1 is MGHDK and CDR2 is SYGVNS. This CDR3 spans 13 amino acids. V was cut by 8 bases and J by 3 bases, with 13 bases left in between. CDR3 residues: CASALGHYTEAFF. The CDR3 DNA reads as TGTGCCAGCGCCCTCGGACACTACACTGAAGCTTTCTTT.